Following are 29 T cell receptor beta chains from one sample sequenced in a study of T cells in Graves' hyperthyroidism and ophthalmopathy. There were TCR beta CDR3 regions amplified from RNA transcripts. RT-PCR in the first round (using the HTBI primer set) targeted the TCR CDR3. One entry per CDR3 protein, called by TCRdb with MiXCR from the multiplex PCR reads. The sample has some 490,000 distinct CDR3 sequences; about 20% are singletons. Sequenced sample: blood. The receptors come from a woman in her 70s with Graves' ophthalmopathy.

The table lists this clonotype with many counts. V gene TRBV7-2 combines with J gene TRBJ2-7, with D perhaps matching TRBD1 (5 bases). This CDR3 contains 14 residues. Germline CDR1 SGHTA, CDR2 FQGNSA. V lost 0 bases and J 2 bases, leaving 8 bases between the germline ends. CDR3 loop: CASSLAGQAYEQYF. CDR3 DNA sequence: TGTGCCAGCAGCTTAGCGGGGCAGGCCTACGAGCAGTACTTC.

The chain joins TRBV6-2 or TRBV6-3 to TRBJ1-1, with TRBD1 identical over 7 bases. Germline loops: CDR1 MNHEY, CDR2 SVGEGT. The junction had 9 bases not matched to a gene; V was cut back by 7 bases and J by 4 bases. CDR3 size: 14 residues. In nucleotides, the CDR3 is TGTGCCAGCACCTTTGACAGGGCGGTCACTGAAGCTTTCTTT. Its protein is CASTFDRAVTEAFF.

This clonotype was seen only a few times. This chain joins TRBV19 and TRBJ2-5, with TRBD1 matching over 7 bases. Trimming cost V 9 bases and J 5 bases; bases outside gene matches: 12. CDR1 and CDR2 (germline): LNHDA, SQIVND (reference sequence). CDR3 length: 14 residues. CDR3 sequence (DNA): TGTGCCAGGCCGGAACAGGGGTTTTTGGAGACCCAGTACTTC. It translates to CARPEQGFLETQYF. Drawing the rest from reference TRBV19 and TRBJ2-5, the complete variable domain is DGGITQSPKYLFRKEGQNVTLSCEQNLNHDAMYWYRQDPGQGLRLIYYSQIVNDFQKGDIAEGYSVSREKKESFPLTVTSAQKNPTAFYLCARPEQGFLETQYFGPGTRLLVL.

This chain connects TRBV11-2 to TRBJ1-4; the D gene is possibly TRBD1 (5 bases). The CDR3 consists of 15 residues. Trimming removed 7 bases at V and 7 bases at J, with 19 bases between. The germline CDR1 and CDR2 sequences are SGHAT and FQNNGV. CDR3 nucleotides: TGTGCCAGCACCCTAGAAGGCATGGGGGGTGAAAAACTGTTTTTT. It translates to CASTLEGMGGEKLFF. The variable domain in full, completed from reference TRBV11-2 and TRBJ1-4, reads EAGVAQSPRYKIIEKRQSVAFWCNPISGHATLYWYQQILGQGPKLLIQFQNNGVVDDSQLPKDRFSAERLKGVDSTLKIQPAKLEDSAVYLCASTLEGMGGEKLFFGSGTQLSVL.

This clonotype came up many times. The chain carries TRBV12-3 or TRBV12-4 and TRBJ1-2, with D perhaps matching TRBD1 (6 bases). Trimming cost V 3 bases and J 8 bases, with 7 bases left between them. The CDR3 is 11 residues long. The CDR3, as DNA: TGTGCCAGCAGTTTCAGGGGCGGCTACACCTTC. It translates to CASSFRGGYTF.

This clonotype was detected a few times. This chain joins TRBV15 and TRBJ1-6; maybe TRBD1 (5 bases). The CDR3 is 16 residues long. V was trimmed by 3 bases and J by 6 bases, leaving 15 bases between them. The germline gives CDR1 LNHNV, CDR2 YYDKDF (reference sequence). The CDR3 DNA sequence: TGTGCCACCAGCAGGGGTGCCGGGACCTCTAATTCACCCCTCCACTTT. Translating it yields CATSRGAGTSNSPLHF.

Ten or more counts support this clonotype. This sequence joins TRBV28 and TRBJ1-2; tentatively, D is TRBD1 (6 bases). Germline CDR1 and CDR2: MDHEN and SYDVKM. With 5 bases removed from V and 2 bases from J, the gap between germline ends came to 15 bases. The CDR3 is made up of 15 amino acids. The CDR3 DNA is TGTGCCAGCAGTCCCCACAGGGAATACAACTATGGCTACACCTTC. This gives the protein CASSPHREYNYGYTF.

This clonotype occurred a few times. The rearrangement links TRBV2 to TRBJ1-6, with D hard to call. V lost 3 bases and J 4 bases, leaving 1 base between the germline ends. CDR1 SNHLY and CDR2 FYNNEI come from the germline V gene. This CDR3 region has 12 residues. CDR3 coding DNA: TGTGCCAGCAGTGATTATAATTCACCCCTCCACTTT. Translated, it gives CASSDYNSPLHF.

This clonotype has just a few counts. The genes are TRBV11-2 and TRBJ2-3; 7 bases line up with TRBD1. The CDR3 is 14 residues long. V trimming: 2 bases; J trimming: 4 bases; junction bases outside the gene matches: 3. Germline loops: CDR1 SGHAT, CDR2 FQNNGV. This CDR3 is CASSLLDRADTQYF. The CDR3 region has the DNA TGTGCCAGCAGCTTACTCGACAGGGCAGATACGCAGTATTTT.

CDR3 DNA sequence: TGTGCCAGCAGTTACTATGACAAAACCACCGGGGAGCTGTTTTTT. It yields the protein CASSYYDKTTGELFF. V is TRBV6-1 and J is TRBJ2-2; D is undetermined. This CDR3 has 15 amino acids. Germline-derived CDR1 and CDR2 are MNHNS and SASEGT. Trimming took 5 bases from V and 4 from J, leaving 14 bases between them.

Notes on this clonotype: Germline and junction disagree at one end, which may indicate a read error. This sequence joins TRBV20-1 and TRBJ2-1; 7 positions match TRBD2. This CDR3 region has 14 residues. Germline CDR1 is DFQATT and CDR2 is SNEGSKA (reference sequence). CDR3 DNA: TGCAGCGCTAGAAAGGGGACTACCTTCAATGAGCAGTTCTTC. It is translated as CSARKGTTFNEQFF.

This clonotype was recorded at least ten times. This rearrangement joins TRBV5-1 to TRBJ2-1, with 9 bases aligning to TRBD2. The CDR3 extends over 14 amino acids. The germline gives CDR1 SGHRS, CDR2 YFSETQ. V dropped 7 bases and J dropped 7; count of bases not matched to a gene: 9. CDR3 DNA: TGCGCCAGCCGGCGGGAGGGACTCGGAAATGAGCAGTTCTTC. It is translated as CASRREGLGNEQFF.

The chain employs TRBV2 and TRBJ1-1; no clear D. From germline, CDR1 is SNHLY and CDR2 FYNNEI. This CDR3 region has 13 residues. Trimming removed 2 bases from V and 7 bases from J, with 11 bases in between. The CDR3 bases are TGTGCCAGCAGTGAATTTCATTTGGGTGAAGCTTTCTTT. It translates to CASSEFHLGEAFF.

The CDR3 loop is CASSFQRRAGAQYF. CDR3 coding DNA: TGTGCCAGCAGTTTCCAGCGGAGGGCCGGGGCCCAGTACTTC. The chain combines TRBV27 with TRBJ2-5, with D possibly matching TRBD2 (6 bases). V lost 3 bases and J 9 bases, leaving 17 bases between the germline ends. Per germline, CDR1 MNHEY and CDR2 SMNVEV (reference sequence). The CDR3 has 14 amino acids.

This clonotype was recorded at least ten times. The chain couples TRBV15 to TRBJ2-2; D call uncertain. V was pared by 0 bases and J by 6 bases, with 11 bases between. Germline CDR1 is LNHNV and CDR2 is YYDKDF (reference sequence). The CDR3 consists of 15 residues. The CDR3 DNA reads TGTGCCACCAGCAGAGAAGGCCAGAATTCCGGGGAGCTGTTTTTT. This translates into CATSREGQNSGELFF.

This clonotype was recorded at least ten times. CDR3 DNA: TGTGCCAGCAGCTTAGAGAGCGGGAGGGCCTACAATGAGCAGTTCTTC. It codes for CASSLESGRAYNEQFF. The chain has TRBV7-2 and TRBJ2-1, with TRBD2 identical over 10 bases. This CDR3 is built from 16 residues. Germline V gene sequence: CDR1 SGHTA, CDR2 FQGNSA. V lost 1 base, J lost 2 bases, and 2 bases stayed unmatched.

This clonotype turned up a few times. The rearrangement uses TRBV6-5 and TRBJ2-7; 11 bases are a match to TRBD2. V lost 0 bases to trimming and J lost 4 bases; unmatched junction nucleotides: 11. Germline V gives CDR1 MNHEY, CDR2 SVGAGI. CDR3 length: 18 amino acids. For the CDR3, the DNA is TGTGCCAGCAGTTACTCATTAAAGCGGGGACTAGCGGAATACGAGCAGTACTTC. Translating gives CASSYSLKRGLAEYEQYF.

This clonotype was seen only a few times. The chain recombines TRBV7-9 with TRBJ2-7; 7 positions agree with TRBD1. This CDR3 spans 13 amino acids. Germline loops: CDR1 SEHNR, CDR2 FQNEAQ (reference sequence). V lost 5 bases and J lost 3; bases outside the gene matches: 4. CDR3 loop: CASSRTGDYEQYF. The CDR3 DNA sequence: TGTGCCAGCAGCCGGACAGGAGACTACGAGCAGTACTTC.

This clonotype was seen many times. The CDR3 coding sequence is TGTGCCAGCAGCCAAGTTAGCGGGACCCAGTACTTC. Its protein is CASSQVSGTQYF. This chain joins TRBV3-1 and TRBJ2-5; D perhaps matches TRBD2 (6 bases). V was cut by 1 base and J by 7 bases, with 7 bases left in between. Germline-derived CDR1 and CDR2 are LGHDT and YNNKEL (reference sequence). This CDR3 spans 12 amino acids.

The V call is TRBV6-1, the J call TRBJ1-1; possible D gene TRBD1, 5 bases. V was trimmed by 6 bases and J by 7 bases, leaving 9 bases between them. The CDR3 is 11 amino acids. Looked up from germline, CDR1 is MNHNS and CDR2 is SASEGT. The CDR3 nucleotides read TGTGCCAGCAGCCGGGACTATGAAGCTTTCTTT. It yields the protein CASSRDYEAFF.

Points on this clonotype: Given a much more abundant clone one base away, this may be a read error. The rearrangement links TRBV6-5 to TRBJ2-1; 8 bases fit TRBD2. Losses at the gene ends were 0 bases for V and 2 bases for J; bases not matched to a gene: 6. The CDR3 loop spans 17 amino acids. Germline values: CDR1 MNHEY, CDR2 SVGAGI. In nucleotides, the CDR3 is TGTGCCAGCAGTTACTCTTATAGCGGGGTCCCCTACAATGAGCAGTTCTTC. This gives the protein CASSYSYSGVPYNEQFF.

A word on this clonotype: A much larger clone is a single base away; this may be a read error. The V and J genes are TRBV12-3 or TRBV12-4 and TRBJ1-5; 10 bases agree with TRBD1. The CDR3 has 17 residues. J gave up 2 bases and V 6 bases, and 10 bases lay outside the gene matches. The CDR3 loop reads CASRERQGAGGNQPQHF. The CDR3 bases are TGTGCCAGCAGGGAGCGACAGGGGGCGGGTGGCAATCAGCCCCAGCATTTT.

This clonotype was recorded a few times. The chain joins TRBV6-1 to TRBJ2-7, with TRBD2 matching 10 bases. Trimming at V came to 6 bases and at J to 4 bases, leaving 6 bases not matched to a gene. CDR1 MNHNS and CDR2 SASEGT come from the germline V gene. The CDR3 spans 14 residues. Here the CDR3 reads CASRGGTSVYEQYF. CDR3 DNA sequence: TGTGCCAGCAGAGGCGGGACTAGCGTTTACGAGCAGTACTTC.

This clonotype was counted at least ten times. The V call is TRBV2, the J call TRBJ2-1; D gene unclear. Trimming removed 9 bases from V and 1 base from J, with 16 bases in between. The CDR3 contains 15 residues. CDR1 SNHLY and CDR2 FYNNEI come from the germline V gene. CDR3 sequence: CASGPKGQSYNEQFF. In nucleotides, the CDR3 is TGTGCCAGTGGCCCCAAGGGCCAATCCTACAATGAGCAGTTCTTC.

This clonotype was counted a few times. The chain is built from TRBV2 and TRBJ2-2; D unclear. Trimming removed 5 bases from V and 1 base from J, with 8 bases in between. The CDR3 loop spans 14 amino acids. CDR1 and CDR2 from the germline V gene are SNHLY and FYNNEI. CDR3 residues: CASSWTENTGELFF. The CDR3 DNA sequence: TGTGCCAGCAGTTGGACGGAGAACACCGGGGAGCTGTTTTTT.

This clonotype was detected a few times. The V call is TRBV29-1, the J call TRBJ2-1; a possible D gene is TRBD1 (8 bases). The CDR3 length is 15 residues. The germline CDR1 and CDR2 sequences are SQVTM and ANQGSEA. V lost 2 bases and J lost 7, with 18 bases in between. The CDR3 here is CSVESRDRGGNEQFF. As DNA, the CDR3 is TGCAGCGTTGAATCCCGAGACAGGGGAGGGAATGAGCAGTTCTTC.

This clonotype was seen ten or more times. The chain uses TRBV28 and TRBJ2-3; tentatively, D is TRBD1 or TRBD2 (6 bases each). The germline V and J ends were trimmed by 4 bases and 10 bases, with 18 bases remaining between them. CDR3 size: 14 residues. The germline V gene has CDR1 MDHEN and CDR2 SYDVKM. CDR3 nucleotides: TGTGCCAGCAGTTCTACAATAACAGGGACTCCGCAGTATTTT. Protein: CASSSTITGTPQYF.

There are a few counts of this clonotype. V is TRBV3-1 and J is TRBJ2-1, with TRBD2 as a possible D gene (5 bases). The CDR3 length is 12 residues. Germline-derived CDR1 and CDR2 are LGHDT and YNNKEL (reference sequence). The V end was cut by 3 bases, the J end by 7 bases, with 7 bases between. In DNA, the CDR3 is TGTGCCAGCAGCCAGTCGGGAAATGAGCAGTTCTTC. Translating it yields CASSQSGNEQFF.

The chain employs TRBV19 and TRBJ2-3, with D uncertain. CDR1 and CDR2 (germline): LNHDA, SQIVND (reference sequence). The CDR3 is made up of 15 amino acids. V was cut by 5 bases and J by 1 base, with 13 bases left in between. This chain's CDR3 is CASSPRPPGTDTQYF. DNA of the CDR3: TGTGCCAGTAGTCCCCGACCCCCCGGCACAGATACGCAGTATTTT.